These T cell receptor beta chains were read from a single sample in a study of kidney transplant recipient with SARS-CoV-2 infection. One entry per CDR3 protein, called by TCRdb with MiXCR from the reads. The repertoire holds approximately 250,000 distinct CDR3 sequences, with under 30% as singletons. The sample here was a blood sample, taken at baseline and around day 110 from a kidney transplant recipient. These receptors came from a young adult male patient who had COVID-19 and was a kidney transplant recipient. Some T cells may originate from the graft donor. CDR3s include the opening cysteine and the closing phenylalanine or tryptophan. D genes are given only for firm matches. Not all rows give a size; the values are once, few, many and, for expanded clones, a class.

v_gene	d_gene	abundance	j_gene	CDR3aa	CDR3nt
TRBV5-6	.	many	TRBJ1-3	CASSFLRERSGNTIYF	TGTGCCAGCAGCTTCCTCCGGGAGCGGTCTGGAAACACCATATATTTT
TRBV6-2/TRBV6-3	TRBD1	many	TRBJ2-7	CASRTPTGGKNEQYF	TGTGCCAGCAGGACCCCGACAGGGGGGAAAAACGAGCAGTACTTC
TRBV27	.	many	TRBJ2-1	CASREGTSYNEQFF	TGTGCCAGCAGAGAGGGCACCTCCTACAATGAGCAGTTCTTC
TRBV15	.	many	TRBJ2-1	CATSRVRDQLYNEQFF	TGTGCCACCAGCAGAGTCAGGGACCAGCTCTACAATGAGCAGTTCTTC
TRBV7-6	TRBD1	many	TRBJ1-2	CASSLGQGANGYTF	TGTGCCAGCAGCTTAGGGCAGGGGGCGAATGGCTACACCTTC
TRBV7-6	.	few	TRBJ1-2	CASSIAYESRKTYGYTF	TGTGCCAGCAGCATCGCTTATGAATCTCGAAAGACCTATGGCTACACCTTC
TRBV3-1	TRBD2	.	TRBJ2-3	CAGSQHTGLADTDTQYF	TGTGCCGGCAGCCAGCATACGGGACTAGCGGACACAGATACGCAGTATTTT
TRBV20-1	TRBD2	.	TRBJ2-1	CSARDVGVMSGGSYNEQFF	TGCAGTGCTAGAGATGTGGGGGTAATGAGCGGGGGCTCCTACAATGAGCAGTTCTTC
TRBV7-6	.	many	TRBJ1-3	CASSPPEQGNTIYF	TGTGCCAGCAGCCCCCCAGAACAGGGAAACACCATATATTTT
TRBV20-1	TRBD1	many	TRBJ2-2	CSARDRGYTGELFF	TGCAGTGCTCGAGACAGGGGCTACACCGGGGAGCTGTTTTTT
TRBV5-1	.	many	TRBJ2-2	CASSPAVGNTGELFF	TGCGCCAGCAGCCCGGCCGTTGGGAACACCGGGGAGCTGTTTTTT
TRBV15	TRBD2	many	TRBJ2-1	CATSRGRGSYNEQFF	TGTGCCACCAGCAGGGGGAGGGGCTCCTACAATGAGCAGTTCTTC